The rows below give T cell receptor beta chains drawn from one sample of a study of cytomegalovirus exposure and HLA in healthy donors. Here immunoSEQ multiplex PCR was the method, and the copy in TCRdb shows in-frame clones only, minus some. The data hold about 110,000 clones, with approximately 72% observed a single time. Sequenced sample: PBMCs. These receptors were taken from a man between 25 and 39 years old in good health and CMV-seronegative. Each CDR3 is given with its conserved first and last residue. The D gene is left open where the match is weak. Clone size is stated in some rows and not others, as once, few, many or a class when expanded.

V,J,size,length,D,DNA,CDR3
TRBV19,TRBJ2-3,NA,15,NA,TGTGCCAGTAGTATAGTTCCGGGAGTCTCAGATACGCAGTATTTT,CASSIVPGVSDTQYF
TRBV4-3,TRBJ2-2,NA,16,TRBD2,TGCGCCAGCAGCAGTCTAGCGGGGGACCAGTCCGGGGAGCTGTTTTTT,CASSSLAGDQSGELFF
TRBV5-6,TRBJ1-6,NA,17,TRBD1,TGTGCCAGCAGCACACCTCAAGGGGGCTTTAATAATTCACCCCTCCACTTT,CASSTPQGGFNNSPLHF
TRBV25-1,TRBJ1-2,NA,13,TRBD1,TGTGCCAGCAGTGAGTGGACAGGGGGCGGCTACACCTTC,CASSEWTGGGYTF
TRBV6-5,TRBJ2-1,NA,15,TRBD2,TGTGCCAGCAGTTACGCCGGGACTAGGGACAATGAGCAGTTCTTC,CASSYAGTRDNEQFF
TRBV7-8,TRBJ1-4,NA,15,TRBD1,TGTGCCAGCAGCACACGGGACAGCCTTAATGAAAAACTGTTTTTT,CASSTRDSLNEKLFF
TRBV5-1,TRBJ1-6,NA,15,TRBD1,TGCGCCAGCAGCTTGAGACAGGGTGACAATTCACCCCTCCACTTT,CASSLRQGDNSPLHF
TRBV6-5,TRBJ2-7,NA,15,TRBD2,TGTGCCAGCAGACAATTAGCGGGGGCGAGCTACGAGCAGTACTTC,CASRQLAGASYEQYF
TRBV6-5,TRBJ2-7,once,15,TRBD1,TGTGCCAGCACCAACCGGGACAGGCTGCCCTACGAGCAGTACTTC,CASTNRDRLPYEQYF
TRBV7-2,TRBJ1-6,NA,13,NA,TGTGCCAGCAGGCCAGACTATAATTCACCCCTCCACTTT,CASRPDYNSPLHF
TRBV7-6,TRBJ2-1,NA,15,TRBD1,TGTGCCAGCAGCCAGGGGGACAGGACTTACAATGAGCAGTTCTTC,CASSQGDRTYNEQFF
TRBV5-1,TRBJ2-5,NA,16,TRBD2,TGCGCCAGCAGCCAAGGACTAGCCATGTACCAAGAGACCCAGTACTTC,CASSQGLAMYQETQYF
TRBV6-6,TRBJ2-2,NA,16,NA,TGTGCCAGCAGTTACGCCCCCCTTCCAGGGCCCGGGGAGCTGTTTTTT,CASSYAPLPGPGELFF
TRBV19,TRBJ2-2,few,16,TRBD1,TGTGCCAGTAGTATAGATGAGACAGGGGGGTCCGGGGAGCTGTTTTTT,CASSIDETGGSGELFF
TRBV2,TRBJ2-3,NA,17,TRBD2,TGTGCCAGCAGCCGAAGGTGGGGGACTAGCGGGGATGATACGCAGTATTTT,CASSRRWGTSGDDTQYF
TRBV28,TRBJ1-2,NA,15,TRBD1,TGTGCCAGCAGTCGAGCGGGACAGGGGGCAGATGGCTACACCTTC,CASSRAGQGADGYTF
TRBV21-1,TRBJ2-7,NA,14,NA,TGTACCAGCAGCTCCTACAGGGACCCGGACGAGCAGTACTTC,CTSSSYRDPDEQYF
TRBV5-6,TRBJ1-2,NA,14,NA,TGTGCCAGCAGCTTGGATAGGGGACTTGATGGCTACACCTTC,CASSLDRGLDGYTF
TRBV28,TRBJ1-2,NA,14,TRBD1,TGTGCCAGCAGTTTCGGGACAGGCGGCTATGGCTACACCTTC,CASSFGTGGYGYTF
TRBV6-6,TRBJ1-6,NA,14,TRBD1,TGTGCCAGCAGAGAAGACAGGGGAAGTTCACCCCTCCACTTT,CASREDRGSSPLHF
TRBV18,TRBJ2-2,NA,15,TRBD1,TGTGCCAGCTCATACGGGACAGGGAACACCGGGGAGCTGTTTTTT,CASSYGTGNTGELFF
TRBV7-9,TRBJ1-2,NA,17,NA,TGTGCCAGCAGCTTAGGGCTTCGGGACTCCGTAACCTATGGCTACACCTTC,CASSLGLRDSVTYGYTF
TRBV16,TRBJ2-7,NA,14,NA,TGTGCCAGCAGCCGGGACTTAGGACTAAGGGAGCAGTACTTC,CASSRDLGLREQYF
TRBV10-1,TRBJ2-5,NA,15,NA,TGCGCCAGCAGTGAGTCGAGAGGTGGTGGAGAGACCCAGTACTTC,CASSESRGGGETQYF
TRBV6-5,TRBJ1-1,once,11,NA,TGTGCCAGCAGTGGGGGGACTGAAGCTTTCTTT,CASSGGTEAFF
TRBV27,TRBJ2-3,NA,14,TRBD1,TGTGCCAGCAGTTTAAACAGGGGTGCGGATACGCAGTATTTT,CASSLNRGADTQYF
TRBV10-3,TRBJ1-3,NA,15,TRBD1,TGTGCCATCAGTGACCGGGACAGGACGGGAAACACCATATATTTT,CAISDRDRTGNTIYF
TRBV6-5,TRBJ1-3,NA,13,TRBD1,TGTGCCAGCAGTGGGGACAGGGGAAACACCATATATTTT,CASSGDRGNTIYF
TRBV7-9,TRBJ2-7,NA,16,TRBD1,TGTGCCAGCAGCCTCCTCGGACAGGGTCGTTCCTACGAGCAGTACTTC,CASSLLGQGRSYEQYF
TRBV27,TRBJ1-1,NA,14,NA,TGTGCCAGCAGCCCGGGACATCTTAACACTGAAGCTTTCTTT,CASSPGHLNTEAFF
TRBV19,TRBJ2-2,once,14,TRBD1,TGTGCCAGTAGTAATGACAGGGGGACCGGGGAGCTGTTTTTT,CASSNDRGTGELFF
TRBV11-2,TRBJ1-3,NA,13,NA,TGTGCCAGCAGCTTAGGACAGGGAAACACCATATATTTT,CASSLGQGNTIYF
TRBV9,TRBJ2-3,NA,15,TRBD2,TGTGCCAGCAGCTCGGGGACTAGCGGCACAGATACGCAGTATTTT,CASSSGTSGTDTQYF
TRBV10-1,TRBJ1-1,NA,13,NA,TGCGCCAGCAGTGAATCAGGGAACGTTGAAGCTTTCTTT,CASSESGNVEAFF
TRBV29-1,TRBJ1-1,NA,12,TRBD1,TGCAGCGGGGGACAGGGGGACACTGAAGCTTTCTTT,CSGGQGDTEAFF
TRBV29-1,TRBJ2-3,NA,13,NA,TGCAGCGTTGAGTCAGGGGCCACAGATACGCAGTATTTT,CSVESGATDTQYF
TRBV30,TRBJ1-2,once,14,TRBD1,TGTGCCTGGCTCGGACAGGGGAGAGGCTATGGCTACACCTTC,CAWLGQGRGYGYTF
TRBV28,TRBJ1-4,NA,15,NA,TGTGCCAGCAGTTTATCTCTGGGCTATAATGAAAAACTGTTTTTT,CASSLSLGYNEKLFF
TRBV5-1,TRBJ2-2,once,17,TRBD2,TGCGCCAGCAGCTTGGCGGGAGGGCCCCCTAGCACCGGGGAGCTGTTTTTT,CASSLAGGPPSTGELFF
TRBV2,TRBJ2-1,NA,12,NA,TGTGCCAGCATCACAGGACACAATGAGCAGTTCTTC,CASITGHNEQFF
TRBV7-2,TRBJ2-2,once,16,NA,TGTGCCAGCAGCCCCATACTAGCACGTTTCACCGGGGAGCTGTTTTTT,CASSPILARFTGELFF
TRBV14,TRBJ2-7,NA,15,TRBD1,TGTGCCAGCAGCCAACGGGACAGGGGCTTTTACGAGCAGTACTTC,CASSQRDRGFYEQYF
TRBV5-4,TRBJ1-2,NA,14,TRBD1,TGTGCCAGCAGCTTACCGGGACAGGTTATTGGCTACACCTTC,CASSLPGQVIGYTF
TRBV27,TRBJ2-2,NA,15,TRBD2,TGTGCCAGCAGTGGGCTAGCGGGAGTCACCGGGGAGCTGTTTTTT,CASSGLAGVTGELFF
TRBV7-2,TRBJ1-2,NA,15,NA,TGTGCCAGCAGCTTAGGATCTTGGGGGGACTATGGCTACACCTTC,CASSLGSWGDYGYTF
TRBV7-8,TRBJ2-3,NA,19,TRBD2,TGTGCCAGCAGCTTAGCTTCTAGACTAGCGGAAACTAGCACAGATACGCAGTATTTT,CASSLASRLAETSTDTQYF
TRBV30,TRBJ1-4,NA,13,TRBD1,TGTGCCTGGGAGGGACAGGCCGGTGAAAAACTGTTTTTT,CAWEGQAGEKLFF
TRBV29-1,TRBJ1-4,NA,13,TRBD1,TGCAGCGCTTGGACAGGGAGCCATGAAAAACTGTTTTTT,CSAWTGSHEKLFF
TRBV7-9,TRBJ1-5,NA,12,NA,TGTTCCAGCAGCGCTCAGGATCAGCCCCAGCATTTT,CSSSAQDQPQHF
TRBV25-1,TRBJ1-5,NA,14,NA,TGTGCCAGCAGTGAAGGAACAGGGTTACAGCCCCAGCATTTT,CASSEGTGLQPQHF
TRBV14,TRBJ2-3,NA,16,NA,TGTGCCAGCAGCCAAGTGAGGCAGTTTAGCACAGATACGCAGTATTTT,CASSQVRQFSTDTQYF
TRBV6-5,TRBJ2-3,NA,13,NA,TGTGCCAGCAGTTACGCGGGTACAGATACGCAGTATTTT,CASSYAGTDTQYF
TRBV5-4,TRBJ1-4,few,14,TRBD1,TGTGCCAGCAGCTTGCAGGGGGCGCAAGAAAAACTGTTTTTT,CASSLQGAQEKLFF
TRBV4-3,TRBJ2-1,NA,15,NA,TGCGCCAGCAGCCCAGGTCGTGCAGGGCGGAATGAGCAGTTCTTC,CASSPGRAGRNEQFF
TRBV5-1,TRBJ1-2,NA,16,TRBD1,TGCGCCAGCAGCTTACCTAGCAGGGGGAGTAGATTTGGCTACACCTTC,CASSLPSRGSRFGYTF
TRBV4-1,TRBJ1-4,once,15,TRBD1,TGCGCCAGCAGCCCGATTGGACAGGGTCGCGAAAAACTGTTTTTT,CASSPIGQGREKLFF
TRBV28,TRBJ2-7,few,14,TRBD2,TGTGCCAGCAGACAGGCTAGCGGGGTATACGAGCAGTACTTC,CASRQASGVYEQYF
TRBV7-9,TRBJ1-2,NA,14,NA,TGTGCCAGCAGCTTCGTCAGGCCAGACTATGGCTACACCTTC,CASSFVRPDYGYTF
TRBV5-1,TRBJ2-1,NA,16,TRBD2,TGCGCCAGCAGCTTGGACCTAGCGGGGGGATACAATGAGCAGTTCTTC,CASSLDLAGGYNEQFF
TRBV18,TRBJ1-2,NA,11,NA,TGTGCCAGCTCGGAAGGGGCGCGCTACACCTTC,CASSEGARYTF